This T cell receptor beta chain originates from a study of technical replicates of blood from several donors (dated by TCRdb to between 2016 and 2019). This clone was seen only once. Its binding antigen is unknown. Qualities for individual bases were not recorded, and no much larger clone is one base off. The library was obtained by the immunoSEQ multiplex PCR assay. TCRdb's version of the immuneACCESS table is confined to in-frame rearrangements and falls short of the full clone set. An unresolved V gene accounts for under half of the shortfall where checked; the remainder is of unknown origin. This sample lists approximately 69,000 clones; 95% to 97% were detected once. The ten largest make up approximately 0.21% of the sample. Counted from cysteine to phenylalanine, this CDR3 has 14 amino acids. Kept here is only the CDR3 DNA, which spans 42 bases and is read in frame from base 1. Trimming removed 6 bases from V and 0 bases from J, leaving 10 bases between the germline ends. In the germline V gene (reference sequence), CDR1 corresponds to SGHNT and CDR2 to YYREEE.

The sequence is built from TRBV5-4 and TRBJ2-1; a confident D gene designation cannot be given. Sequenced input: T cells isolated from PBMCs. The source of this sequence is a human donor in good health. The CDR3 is CASTLRDSYNEQFF. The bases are TGTGCCAGCACCCTCCGAGACTCCTACAATGAGCAGTTCTTC.